In its sample, the clone carrying this T cell receptor beta chain was seen many times. Its antigen remains unidentified. This sample stems from a study of breast tumors, draining lymph nodes, adjacent tissues. Each CDR3 protein gets one entry after TCRdb re-called the multiplex PCR reads with MiXCR. Of about 200,000 distinct CDR3 sequences in the sample, less than 40% were seen once. CDR1 GTSNPN and CDR2 SVGIG come from the germline V gene (reference sequence). The CDR3 runs 12 residues. The V gene lost 4 bases and the J gene lost 1 base, with 5 bases spanning the gap. Study-wide results and caveats: Tumor TCR diversity was below lymph nodes but above nontumor tissue. Tumor T cell lymph node origin was a supported hypothesis, not proven. Findings are consistent with lymph node origin and intratumoral expansion of most tumor T cells.

The lymph nodes were axillary draining lymph nodes from breast cancer patients. The source material was axillary lymph node tissue. This chain links TRBV30 with TRBJ1-3; D gene uncertain. The TCR was taken from a female donor with breast cancer. Some clones in this sample may be carry-over from other donors' samples. The CDR3 coding sequence is TGTGCCTGGACGGGATCTGGAAACACCATATATTTT. Translation: CAWTGSGNTIYF. Filled out from reference TRBV30 and TRBJ1-3, the complete variable domain reads SQTIHQWPATLVQPVGSPLSLECTVEGTSNPNLYWYRQAAGRGLQLLFYSVGIGQISSEVPQNLSASRPQDRQFILSSKKLLLSDSGFYLCAWTGSGNTIYFGEGSWLTVV.